These 19 T cell receptor beta chains came from one sample sequenced in a study of T cell repertoires in cytomegalovirus infection. Via MiXCR, TCRdb re-called the reads, giving one row per CDR3 protein. The sample lists about 140,000 distinct CDR3 sequences; approximately 30% were seen once. The antigens these receptors bind are not known. The specimen was CD8+ T cells from cultured PBMCs, collected from culture after CMV antigen stimulation. The receptors here all came from a human donor in good health (CMV status not recorded). Some clones in this sample may be carry-over from other donors' samples.

This clonotype has just a few counts. V is TRBV19 and J is TRBJ2-1, with D hard to call. Between the trimmed V and J ends, which lost 1 base and 2 bases, there was a span of 6 bases. The CDR3 loop spans 14 amino acids. Germline V gene data show CDR1 as LNHDA and CDR2 as SQIVND (reference sequence). CDR3 sequence (DNA): TGTGCCAGTAGTATAGCCGGAACCTACAATGAGCAGTTCTTC. Translating gives CASSIAGTYNEQFF.

Only a few counts were recorded for this clonotype. The gene calls are TRBV27 and TRBJ2-7, with TRBD2 identical over 11 bases. From germline, CDR1 is MNHEY and CDR2 SMNVEV (reference sequence). With 5 bases clipped from V and 2 bases from J, the junction kept 5 bases outside the gene matches. The CDR3 covers 15 residues. The CDR3 loop is CASSHGLAGTYEQYF. The DNA of the CDR3 is TGTGCCAGCAGTCACGGACTAGCGGGCACCTACGAGCAGTACTTC.

The rearrangement joins TRBV7-7 to TRBJ2-5; 10 bases agree with TRBD2. From germline, CDR1 is SSHAT and CDR2 FNYEAQ (reference sequence). V lost 4 bases to trimming and J lost 4 bases; unmatched junction nucleotides: 12. This CDR3 is built from 17 residues. Here the CDR3 reads CASSSGLAENFLETQYF. The CDR3, as DNA: TGTGCCAGCAGCTCTGGACTAGCGGAGAACTTCTTAGAGACCCAGTACTTC.

This clonotype was recorded at least ten times. This chain links TRBV27 with TRBJ1-1; D possibly corresponds to TRBD1 (6 bases). Trimming took off 3 bases at V and 1 base at J, with 9 bases between the two ends. The germline gives CDR1 MNHEY, CDR2 SMNVEV (reference sequence). CDR3 length: 14 amino acids. The CDR3 sequence: CASSLTRGNTEAFF. CDR3 DNA sequence: TGTGCCAGCAGTTTGACCAGGGGGAACACTGAAGCTTTCTTT.

The CDR3 loop is CASGQGEYNEQFF. DNA for the CDR3: TGTGCCAGTGGACAGGGGGAGTACAATGAGCAGTTCTTC. This chain connects TRBV19 to TRBJ2-1, with 10 bases aligning to TRBD1. After removal of 8 bases from V and 4 bases from J, the junction contained 2 bases not matched to a gene. This CDR3 has 13 amino acids. Per the germline V gene, CDR1 is LNHDA and CDR2 is SQIVND (reference sequence).

This clonotype has just a few counts. The chain recombines TRBV19 with TRBJ2-7; the D gene could be TRBD1 or TRBD2 (5 bases each). This CDR3 has 13 amino acids. From germline, CDR1 is LNHDA and CDR2 SQIVND (reference sequence). Trimming took 3 bases from V and 4 from J, leaving 10 bases between them. This CDR3 is CASSIGADYEQYF. The CDR3 DNA reads TGTGCCAGTAGTATCGGGGCAGATTACGAGCAGTACTTC.

A few counts support this clonotype. The genes are TRBV28 and TRBJ1-6, with TRBD1 matching over 9 bases. Unmatched junction bases numbered 10, after V lost 4 bases and J lost 6 bases. Looked up from germline, CDR1 is MDHEN and CDR2 is SYDVKM. CDR3 length equals 17 residues. The CDR3 loop reads CASSSLLTGGVNSPLHF. For the CDR3, the DNA is TGTGCCAGCAGTTCCTTATTGACAGGGGGTGTTAATTCACCCCTCCACTTT.

Only a few counts were recorded for this clonotype. The CDR3: CASSQGTASNYGYTF. CDR3 coding DNA: TGCGCCAGCAGCCAGGGGACGGCTTCTAACTATGGCTACACCTTC. The chain recombines TRBV4-1 with TRBJ1-2; possible D gene TRBD1, 5 bases. The length of the CDR3 is 15 residues. The V end lost 3 bases, the J end lost 0 bases, and 11 bases lay between the germline ends. The germline gives CDR1 MGHRA, CDR2 YSYEKL.

V gene TRBV19 combines with J gene TRBJ1-1; D is undetermined. With 3 bases removed from V and 1 base from J, the gap between germline ends came to 9 bases. The V gene's germline CDR1 is LNHDA and CDR2 SQIVND (reference sequence). CDR3 length: 14 residues. For the CDR3, the DNA is TGTGCCAGTAGTATCCCTGGCGGGAACACTGAAGCTTTCTTT. Translating it yields CASSIPGGNTEAFF.

This clonotype was detected many times. CDR3 region: CASSEERVGSGRIYEQYF. CDR3 in DNA: TGTGCCAGCAGTGAAGAGAGGGTGGGGAGCGGACGGATTTACGAGCAGTACTTC. This rearrangement joins TRBV6-1 to TRBJ2-7, with TRBD2 as a possible D gene (5 bases). This CDR3 is 18 amino acids long. CDR1 MNHNS and CDR2 SASEGT come from the germline V gene. Trimming took 1 base from V and 4 from J, leaving 23 bases between them.

The table lists this clonotype with a few counts. The chain carries TRBV28 and TRBJ1-5; perhaps TRBD1 as D (5 bases). Germline values: CDR1 MDHEN, CDR2 SYDVKM. This CDR3 contains 15 residues. With 7 bases removed from V and 4 bases from J, the gap between germline ends came to 17 bases. Here the CDR3 reads CASTLQLAGNQPQHF. In nucleotides, the CDR3 is TGTGCCAGCACCCTCCAATTAGCAGGGAATCAGCCCCAGCATTTT.

This clonotype came up a few times. The chain joins TRBV6-1 to TRBJ1-5; D is undetermined. Germline V gene data show CDR1 as MNHNS and CDR2 as SASEGT. Trimming stripped 4 bases from V and 1 base from J, with 8 bases between. This CDR3 has 14 residues. Written as DNA, the CDR3 is TGTGCCAGCAGTGTTTTGGGGAGCAATCAGCCCCAGCATTTT. It encodes CASSVLGSNQPQHF.

The sample holds a few counts of this clonotype. The V call is TRBV20-1, the J call TRBJ2-3; no clear D. Looked up from germline, CDR1 is DFQATT and CDR2 is SNEGSKA (reference sequence). The CDR3 has 8 amino acids. Between the trimmed V and J ends, which lost 6 bases and 8 bases, there was a span of 3 bases. The CDR3 coding sequence is TGCAGTGCGGGTACGCAGTATTTT. This sequence encodes CSAGTQYF.

With regard to this clonotype: A much larger clone lies one base from this, so it may be a read error. This rearrangement joins TRBV3-1 to TRBJ2-3; D tentatively fits TRBD1 or TRBD2 (5 bases each). Germline CDR1 reads LGHDT; CDR2 reads YNNKEL (reference sequence). Trimming took off 10 bases at V and 14 bases at J, with 25 bases between the two ends. The CDR3 runs 13 residues. The CDR3 reads CATGPTGAGERYF. The CDR3 DNA is TGTGCCACCGGTCCGACCGGGGCGGGTGAGAGGTATTTT.

The gene calls are TRBV10-3 and TRBJ2-5, with 8 nucleotides matching TRBD1. J lost 3 bases, V lost 6 bases, and 9 bases had no gene match. CDR1 is ENHRY and CDR2 is SYGVKD in the germline V gene. The CDR3 is 15 amino acids. The CDR3 DNA sequence: TGTGCCATCAGGGAGGCGGACAGGGATGAAGAGACCCAGTACTTC. The encoded protein is CAIREADRDEETQYF.

The chain joins TRBV2 to TRBJ1-4; D gene ambiguous. Trimming cost V 4 bases and J 7 bases, with 16 bases left between them. CDR3 length: 15 amino acids. The V gene's germline CDR1 is SNHLY and CDR2 FYNNEI. CDR3 nucleotide sequence: TGTGCCAGCAGTGGAGGACTGAACAGTGGTGAAAAACTGTTTTTT. Amino acid sequence: CASSGGLNSGEKLFF. The entire variable domain, with the rest obtained from reference TRBV2 and TRBJ1-4, is as follows: EPEVTQTPSHQVTQMGQEVILRCVPISNHLYFYWYRQILGQKVEFLVSFYNNEISEKSEIFDDQFSVERPDGSNFTLKIRSTKLEDSAMYFCASSGGLNSGEKLFFGSGTQLSVL.

The chain joins TRBV7-9 to TRBJ2-7, with D tentatively TRBD1 or TRBD2 (6 bases each). From germline, CDR1 is SEHNR and CDR2 FQNEAQ (reference sequence). The CDR3 sequence is 13 residues long. Trimming cost V 5 bases and J 6 bases, with 14 bases left between them. The CDR3 region is CASSPEGGLEQYF. The DNA of the CDR3 is TGTGCCAGCAGCCCAGAGGGGGGCCTCGAGCAGTACTTC.

This clonotype was observed a handful of times. The chain is built from TRBV24-1 and TRBJ2-1; 7 nucleotides align to TRBD2. V trimming: 2 bases; J trimming: 0 bases; junction bases outside the gene matches: 3. The CDR3 is made up of 16 amino acids. Germline CDR1 reads KGHDR; CDR2 reads SFDVKD. CDR3: CATSDSSGLSYNEQFF. The DNA for the CDR3 is TGTGCCACCAGTGATTCTAGCGGACTCTCCTACAATGAGCAGTTCTTC.

The chain uses TRBV7-8 and TRBJ1-3; perhaps TRBD1 as D (5 bases). With 5 bases removed from V and 6 bases from J, the gap between germline ends came to 11 bases. This CDR3 spans 13 amino acids. CDR1 SGHVS and CDR2 FQNEAQ come from the germline V gene. The CDR3 region is CASSPGELNTIYF. CDR3 DNA: TGTGCCAGCAGCCCGGGGGAGTTAAACACCATATATTTT.